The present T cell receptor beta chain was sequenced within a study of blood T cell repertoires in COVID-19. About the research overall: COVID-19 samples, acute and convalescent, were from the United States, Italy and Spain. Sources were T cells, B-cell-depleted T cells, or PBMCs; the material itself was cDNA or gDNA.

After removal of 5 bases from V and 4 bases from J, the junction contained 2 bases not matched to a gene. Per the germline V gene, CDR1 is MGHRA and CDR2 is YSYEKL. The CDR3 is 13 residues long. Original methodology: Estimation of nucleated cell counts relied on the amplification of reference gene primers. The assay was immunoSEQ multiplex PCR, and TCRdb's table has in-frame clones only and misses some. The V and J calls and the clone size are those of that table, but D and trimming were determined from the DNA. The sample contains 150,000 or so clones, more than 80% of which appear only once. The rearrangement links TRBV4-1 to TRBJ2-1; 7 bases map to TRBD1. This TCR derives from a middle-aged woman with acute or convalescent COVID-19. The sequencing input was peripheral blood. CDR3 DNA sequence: TGCGCCAGCAGCACAGGGGAGTACAATGAGCAGTTCTTC. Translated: CASSTGEYNEQFF.